This TCR beta chain was identified during a study of T cell changes during pregnancy in multiple sclerosis. The CDR3 spans 17 residues. The J segment lost 0 bases and the V segment lost 4 bases, leaving 7 bases of the junction unmatched. CDR1 and CDR2 (germline): SGHDT, YYEEEE. Libraries were prepared by immunoSEQ multiplex PCR; TCRdb keeps only in-frame clonotypes and omits some of them. The sample carries about 66,000 clones, about nine tenths recorded once. The sequencing used peripheral blood, collected in the third trimester of pregnancy. The TCR comes from a female donor with multiple sclerosis, enrolled in a pregnancy study. The gene calls are TRBV5-6 and TRBJ2-3; 11 nucleotides agree with TRBD2. CDR3 coding DNA: TGTGCCAGCAGCCCTGTGGGACTAGCGGTTAGCACAGATACGCAGTATTTT. Amino acids: CASSPVGLAVSTDTQYF.